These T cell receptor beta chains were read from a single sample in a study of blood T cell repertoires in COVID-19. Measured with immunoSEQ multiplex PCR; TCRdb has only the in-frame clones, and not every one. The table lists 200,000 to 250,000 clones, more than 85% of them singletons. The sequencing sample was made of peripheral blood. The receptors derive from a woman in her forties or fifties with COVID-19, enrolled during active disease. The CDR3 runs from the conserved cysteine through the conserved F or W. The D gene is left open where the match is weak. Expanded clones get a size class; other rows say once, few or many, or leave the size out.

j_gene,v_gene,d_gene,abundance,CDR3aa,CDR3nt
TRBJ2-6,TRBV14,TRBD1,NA,CASRRAGGVTGANVLTF,TGTGCCAGCAGAAGGGCAGGGGGCGTAACTGGGGCCAACGTCCTGACTTTC
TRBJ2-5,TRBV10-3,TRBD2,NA,CAISERDLAGETQYF,TGTGCCATCAGTGAGCGGGACTTAGCGGGAGAGACCCAGTACTTC
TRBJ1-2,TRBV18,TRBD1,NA,CASSPGTGNYGYTF,TGTGCCAGCTCACCAGGGACAGGGAACTATGGCTACACCTTC
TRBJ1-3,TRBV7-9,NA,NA,CASSANRVRGNTIYF,TGTGCCAGCAGCGCGAACAGGGTTAGAGGAAACACCATATATTTT
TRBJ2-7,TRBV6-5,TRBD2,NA,CASKTSGAPHEQYF,TGTGCCAGCAAGACGAGCGGGGCCCCCCACGAGCAGTACTTC
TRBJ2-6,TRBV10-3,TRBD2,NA,CAISVRGGARGANVLTF,TGTGCCATCAGTGTTCGCGGGGGGGCTAGAGGGGCCAACGTCCTGACTTTC
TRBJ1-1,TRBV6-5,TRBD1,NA,CASSQGYHTEAFF,TGTGCCAGTTCACAGGGGTACCACACTGAAGCTTTCTTT
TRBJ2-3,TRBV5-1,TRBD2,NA,CASSSGGRDTQYF,TGCGCCAGCAGTTCGGGGGGGCGAGATACGCAGTATTTT
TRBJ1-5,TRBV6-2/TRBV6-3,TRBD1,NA,CASSSTVRGQEPYNQPQHF,TGTGCCAGCAGTAGTACCGTCAGGGGGCAGGAGCCTTACAATCAGCCCCAGCATTTT
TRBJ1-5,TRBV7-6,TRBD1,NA,CASSLGTGYNQPQHF,TGTGCCAGCAGCTTGGGGACAGGGTACAATCAGCCCCAGCATTTT
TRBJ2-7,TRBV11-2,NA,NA,CASSAYYEQYF,TGTGCCAGCAGCGCCTACTACGAGCAGTACTTC
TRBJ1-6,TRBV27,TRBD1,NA,CASSPDRGSLHF,TGTGCCAGCAGCCCCGACAGGGGGTCCCTCCACTTT
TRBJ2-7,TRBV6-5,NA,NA,CASSKQGRLHEQYF,TGTGCCAGCAGTAAACAGGGGAGGTTACACGAGCAGTACTTC
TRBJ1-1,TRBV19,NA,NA,CASSLPGGATEAFF,TGTGCCAGTAGTCTCCCGGGGGGGGCCACTGAAGCTTTCTTT
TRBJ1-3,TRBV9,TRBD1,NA,CASSVAQGAGNTIYF,TGTGCCAGCAGCGTTGCGCAGGGGGCCGGAAACACCATATATTTT
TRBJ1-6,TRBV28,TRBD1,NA,CASSERTGGNSPLHF,TGTGCCAGCAGCGAAAGGACAGGGGGTAATTCACCCCTCCACTTT
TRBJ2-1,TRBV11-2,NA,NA,CASSSLLVSNEQFF,TGTGCCAGCAGCTCCTTACTAGTATCCAATGAGCAGTTCTTC
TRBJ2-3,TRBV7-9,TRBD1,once,CASSSGQGDRRDTQYF,TGTGCCAGCAGCTCGGGACAGGGGGACCGTCGGGATACGCAGTATTTT
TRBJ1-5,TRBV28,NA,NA,CASKLGAQPQHF,TGTGCCAGCAAGTTGGGGGCCCAGCCCCAGCATTTT
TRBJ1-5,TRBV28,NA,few,CASSLSDQPQHF,TGTGCCAGCAGTCTATCCGATCAGCCCCAGCATTTT
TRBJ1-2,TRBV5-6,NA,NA,CASSGEGVGGYTF,TGTGCCAGCAGCGGCGAGGGGGTTGGTGGCTACACCTTC
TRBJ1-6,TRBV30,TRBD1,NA,CAWSHKGWGQYSPLHF,TGTGCCTGGTCCCATAAGGGTTGGGGACAGTATTCACCCCTCCACTTT
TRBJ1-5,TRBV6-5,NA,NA,CASLPRTAHQPQHF,TGTGCCAGCCTTCCTCGGACAGCCCATCAGCCCCAGCATTTT
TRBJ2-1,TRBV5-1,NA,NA,CASSSPGHPVGEQFF,TGCGCCAGCAGCTCGCCGGGACACCCGGTCGGTGAGCAGTTCTTC
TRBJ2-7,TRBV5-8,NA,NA,CASGPDSYEQYF,TGTGCCAGCGGCCCAGACTCCTACGAGCAGTACTTC
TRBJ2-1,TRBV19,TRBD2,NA,CASSIEGLAGVPSYNEQFF,TGTGCCAGTAGTATAGAGGGACTAGCGGGGGTTCCCTCCTACAATGAGCAGTTCTTC
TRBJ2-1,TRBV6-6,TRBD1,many,CASNRQGYNEQFF,TGTGCCAGCAACCGACAGGGCTACAATGAGCAGTTCTTC
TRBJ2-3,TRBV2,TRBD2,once,CASSGSGGPSSSTDTQYF,TGTGCCAGCAGTGGTAGCGGGGGCCCTTCTTCTAGCACAGATACGCAGTATTTT
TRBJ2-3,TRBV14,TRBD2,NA,CASSQTSGGLDTQYF,TGTGCCAGCAGCCAAACTAGCGGGGGTCTTGATACGCAGTATTTT
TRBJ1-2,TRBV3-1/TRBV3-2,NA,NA,CASSQLDRGANYGYTF,TGTGCCAGCAGCCAACTAGACAGAGGCGCTAACTATGGCTACACCTTC
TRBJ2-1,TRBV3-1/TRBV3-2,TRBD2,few,CASSPSTGTSGGPGGNEQFF,TGTGCCAGCAGCCCCTCGACCGGGACTAGCGGGGGGCCGGGTGGTAATGAGCAGTTCTTC
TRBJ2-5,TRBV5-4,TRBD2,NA,CASSFTSGGALETQYF,TGTGCCAGCAGCTTTACTAGCGGGGGGGCCTTAGAGACCCAGTACTTC
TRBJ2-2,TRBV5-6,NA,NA,CASSFGIEYTGELFF,TGTGCCAGCAGCTTCGGGATAGAGTACACCGGGGAGCTGTTTTTT
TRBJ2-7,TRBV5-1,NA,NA,CASSLNPPGTAILSYEQYF,TGCGCCAGCAGCTTGAACCCCCCAGGAACGGCTATATTATCCTACGAGCAGTACTTC
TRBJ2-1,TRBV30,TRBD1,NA,CAWSYTGGQFF,TGTGCCTGGAGTTACACAGGGGGGCAGTTCTTC
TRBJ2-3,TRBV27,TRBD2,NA,CASSQGLAGGLDTQYF,TGTGCCAGCAGCCAAGGACTAGCGGGGGGGCTGGATACGCAGTATTTT
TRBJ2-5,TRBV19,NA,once,CASSIGEETQYF,TGTGCCAGTAGTATAGGGGAGGAGACCCAGTACTTC
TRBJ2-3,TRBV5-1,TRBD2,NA,CASRLAGGVDTQYF,TGCGCCAGCAGGCTAGCGGGGGGAGTAGATACGCAGTATTTT
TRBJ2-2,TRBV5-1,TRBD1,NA,CASSPWTGNTGELFF,TGCGCCAGCAGCCCCTGGACAGGTAACACCGGGGAGCTGTTTTTT
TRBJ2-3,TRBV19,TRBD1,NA,CASSIRGGISTDTQYF,TGTGCCAGTAGTATACGAGGGGGCATCAGCACAGATACGCAGTATTTT
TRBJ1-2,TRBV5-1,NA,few,CASSPSGVYGYTF,TGCGCCAGCAGCCCCTCCGGGGTCTATGGCTACACCTTC
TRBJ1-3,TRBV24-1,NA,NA,CATSDSGRSSGNTIYF,TGTGCCACCAGTGATTCCGGCCGGAGCTCTGGAAACACCATATATTTT
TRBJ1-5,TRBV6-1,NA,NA,CASSEYGGNTYSNQPQHF,TGTGCCAGCAGTGAATACGGAGGGAATACCTATAGCAATCAGCCCCAGCATTTT
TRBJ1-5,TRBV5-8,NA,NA,CASSLWDGGVVDQPQHF,TGTGCCAGCAGCCTATGGGATGGAGGGGTCGTAGATCAGCCCCAGCATTTT
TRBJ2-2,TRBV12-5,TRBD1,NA,CASGYGTGFAGELFF,TGTGCTAGTGGGTACGGGACAGGGTTTGCCGGGGAGCTGTTTTTT
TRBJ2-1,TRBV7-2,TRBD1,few,CASSLGIYRGQNNEQFF,TGTGCCAGCAGCTTAGGTATATACAGGGGGCAGAACAATGAGCAGTTCTTC
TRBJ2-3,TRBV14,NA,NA,CASSQELTDTQYF,TGTGCCAGCAGCCAAGAATTAACAGATACGCAGTATTTT